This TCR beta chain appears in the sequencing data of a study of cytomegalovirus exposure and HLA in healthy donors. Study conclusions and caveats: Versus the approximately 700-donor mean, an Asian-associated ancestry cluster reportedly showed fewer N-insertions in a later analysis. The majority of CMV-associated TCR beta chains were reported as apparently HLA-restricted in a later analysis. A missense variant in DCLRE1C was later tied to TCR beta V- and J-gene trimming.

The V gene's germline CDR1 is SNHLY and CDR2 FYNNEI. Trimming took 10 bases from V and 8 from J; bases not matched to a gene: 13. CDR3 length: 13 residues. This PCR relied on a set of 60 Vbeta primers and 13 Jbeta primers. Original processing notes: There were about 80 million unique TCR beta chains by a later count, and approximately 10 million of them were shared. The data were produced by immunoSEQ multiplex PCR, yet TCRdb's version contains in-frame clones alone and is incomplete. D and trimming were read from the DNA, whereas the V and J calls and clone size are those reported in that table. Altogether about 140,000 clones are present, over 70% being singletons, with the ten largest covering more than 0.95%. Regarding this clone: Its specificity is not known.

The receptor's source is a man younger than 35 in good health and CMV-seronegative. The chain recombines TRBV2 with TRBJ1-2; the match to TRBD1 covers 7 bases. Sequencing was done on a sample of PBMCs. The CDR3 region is CATRNRGLRGYTF. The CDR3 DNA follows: TGTGCCACCAGAAACAGGGGTTTGCGGGGCTACACCTTC. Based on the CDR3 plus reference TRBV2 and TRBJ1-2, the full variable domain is EPEVTQTPSHQVTQMGQEVILRCVPISNHLYFYWYRQILGQKVEFLVSFYNNEISEKSEIFDDQFSVERPDGSNFTLKIRSTKLEDSAMYFCATRNRGLRGYTFGSGTRLTVV.